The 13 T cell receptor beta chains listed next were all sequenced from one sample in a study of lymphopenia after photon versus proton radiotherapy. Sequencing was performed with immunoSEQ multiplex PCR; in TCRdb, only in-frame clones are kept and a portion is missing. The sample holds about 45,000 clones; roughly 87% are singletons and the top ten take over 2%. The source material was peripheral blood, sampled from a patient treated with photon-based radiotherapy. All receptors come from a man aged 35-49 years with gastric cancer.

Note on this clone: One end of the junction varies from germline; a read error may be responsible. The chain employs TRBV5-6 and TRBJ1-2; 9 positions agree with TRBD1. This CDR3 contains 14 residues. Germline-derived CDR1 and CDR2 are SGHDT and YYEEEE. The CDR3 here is CASRLGTGNYGYTF. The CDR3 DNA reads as TGTGCCAGCAGATTGGGGACAGGGAACTATGGCTACACCTTC.

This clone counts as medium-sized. The CDR3 DNA reads TGTGCCTGGAGTGTACCCGGGACAGGGGCTTCACCCCTCCACTTT. It translates to CAWSVPGTGASPLHF. The J gene is TRBJ1-6, the V gene TRBV30; TRBD1 agrees at 10 bases. V lost 0 bases and J lost 9; bases outside the gene matches: 5. Per the germline V gene, CDR1 is GTSNPN and CDR2 is SVGIG (reference sequence). The CDR3 runs to 15 residues.

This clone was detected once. This CDR3 is CASSFNGQGDEKLFF. The CDR3 bases are TGCGCCAGCAGCTTCAACGGACAGGGAGATGAAAAACTGTTTTTT. The genes are TRBV5-1 and TRBJ1-4; 8 bases are a match to TRBD1. The trim removed 2 bases at V and 6 bases at J, leaving 6 bases unmatched. The CDR3 sequence is 15 residues long. Germline CDR1 reads SGHRS; CDR2 reads YFSETQ.

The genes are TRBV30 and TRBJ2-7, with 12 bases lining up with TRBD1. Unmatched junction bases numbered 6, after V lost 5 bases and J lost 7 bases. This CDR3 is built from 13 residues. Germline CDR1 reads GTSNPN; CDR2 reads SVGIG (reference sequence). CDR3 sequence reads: CAWAGDRGLEQYF. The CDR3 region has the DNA TGTGCCTGGGCTGGGGACAGGGGGCTTGAGCAGTACTTC. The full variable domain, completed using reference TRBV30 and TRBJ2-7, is SQTIHQWPATLVQPVGSPLSLECTVEGTSNPNLYWYRQAAGRGLQLLFYSVGIGQISSEVPQNLSASRPQDRQFILSSKKLLLSDSGFYLCAWAGDRGLEQYFGPGTRLTVT.

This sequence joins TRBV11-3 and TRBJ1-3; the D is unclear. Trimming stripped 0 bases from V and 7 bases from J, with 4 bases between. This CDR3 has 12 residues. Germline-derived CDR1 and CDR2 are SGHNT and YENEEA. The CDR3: CASSLDPNTIYF. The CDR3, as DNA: TGTGCCAGCAGCTTAGATCCCAACACCATATATTTT.

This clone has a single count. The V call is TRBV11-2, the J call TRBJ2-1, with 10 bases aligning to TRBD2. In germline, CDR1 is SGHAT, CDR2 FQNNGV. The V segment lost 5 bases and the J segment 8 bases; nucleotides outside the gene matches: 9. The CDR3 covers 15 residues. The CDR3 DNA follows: TGTGCCAGCAGCCCCAGCCAGCGGGGGGGACATGAGCAGTTCTTC. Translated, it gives CASSPSQRGGHEQFF.

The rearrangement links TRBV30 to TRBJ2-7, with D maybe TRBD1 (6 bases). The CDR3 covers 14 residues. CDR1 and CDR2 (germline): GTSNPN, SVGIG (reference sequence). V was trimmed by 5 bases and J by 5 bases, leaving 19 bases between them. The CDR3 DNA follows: TGTGCCTGGCGCCCGCTGAACAGGGTCCACGAGCAGTACTTC. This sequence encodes CAWRPLNRVHEQYF.

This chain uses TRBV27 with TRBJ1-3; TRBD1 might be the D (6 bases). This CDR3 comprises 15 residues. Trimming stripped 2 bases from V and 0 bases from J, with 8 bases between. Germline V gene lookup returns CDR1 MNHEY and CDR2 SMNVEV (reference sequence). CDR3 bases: TGTGCCAGCAGTTTAACAGGGCGCTCTGGAAACACCATATATTTT. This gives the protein CASSLTGRSGNTIYF.

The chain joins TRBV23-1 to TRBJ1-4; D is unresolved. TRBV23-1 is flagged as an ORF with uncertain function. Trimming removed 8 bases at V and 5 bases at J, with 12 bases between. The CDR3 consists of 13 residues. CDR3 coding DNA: TGCGCCAGCGGTTACAGAACAAATGAAAAACTGTTTTTT. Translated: CASGYRTNEKLFF.

The CDR3 coding sequence is TGTGCCAGCAGCCGCCCCATCCTCTTGACAACTAATGAAAAACTGTTTTTT. Protein: CASSRPILLTTNEKLFF. The J gene is TRBJ1-4, the V gene TRBV14, with no clear D. Trimming took 4 bases from V and 0 from J, leaving 15 bases between them. Germline V gene sequence: CDR1 SGHDN, CDR2 FVKESK. The CDR3 runs to 17 residues.

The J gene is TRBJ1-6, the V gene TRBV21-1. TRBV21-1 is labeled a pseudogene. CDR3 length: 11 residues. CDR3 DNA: TGTGCCAGCGTCTCGGGGCTTCTCCTCCACTTT. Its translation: CASVSGLLLHF.

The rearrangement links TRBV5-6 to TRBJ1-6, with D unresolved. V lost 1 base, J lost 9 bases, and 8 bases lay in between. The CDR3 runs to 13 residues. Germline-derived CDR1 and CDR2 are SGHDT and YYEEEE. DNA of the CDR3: TGTGCCAGCAGCTTGCGGAAGGGTTCACCCCTCCACTTT. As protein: CASSLRKGSPLHF. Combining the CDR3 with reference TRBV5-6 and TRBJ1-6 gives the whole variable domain DAGVTQSPTHLIKTRGQQVTLRCSPKSGHDTVSWYQQALGQGPQFIFQYYEEEERQRGNFPDRFSGHQFPNYSSELNVNALLLGDSALYLCASSLRKGSPLHFGNGTRLTVT.

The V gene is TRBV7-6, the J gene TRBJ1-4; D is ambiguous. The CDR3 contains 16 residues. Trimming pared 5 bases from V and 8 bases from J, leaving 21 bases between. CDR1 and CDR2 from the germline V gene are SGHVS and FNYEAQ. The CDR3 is CASSPLVGTVTEKLFF. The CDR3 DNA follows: TGTGCCAGCAGCCCACTTGTCGGCACAGTAACCGAAAAACTGTTTTTT.